The 15 T cell receptor beta chains below were found in one sample sequenced in a study of OX40 agonist ivuxolimab in advanced cancers. The method was immunoSEQ multiplex PCR; TCRdb's version includes in-frame clones alone and lacks a portion of them. The sample yields 57,000 or so clones, roughly 90% seen once. This specimen consisted of CD4+ or CD8+ T cells sorted from blood, obtained in a trial of the OX40 agonist ivuxolimab. The receptor set was obtained from an adult with an advanced solid tumor such as melanoma, head and neck, liver or kidney cancer.

This clone turned up a few times. The V call is TRBV9, the J call TRBJ2-1; 9 nucleotides line up with TRBD2. The CDR3 covers 17 residues. CDR1 SGDLS and CDR2 YYNGEE come from the germline V gene. V was clipped by 0 bases and J by 8 bases; unmatched bases: 12. CDR3 region: CASSVVSAGGGRYEQFF. As DNA, the CDR3 is TGTGCCAGCAGCGTAGTGTCGGCGGGAGGGGGACGATATGAGCAGTTCTTC.

CDR3 protein: CASSREPGLAGVSDTQYF. The CDR3 nucleotides read TGTGCCAGCAGCAGAGAACCGGGACTAGCGGGAGTGAGCGATACGCAGTATTTT. The rearrangement uses TRBV7-2 and TRBJ2-3; 14 bases align to TRBD2. With 5 bases clipped from V and 6 bases from J, the junction kept 13 bases outside the gene matches. From germline, CDR1 is SGHTA and CDR2 FQGNSA. This CDR3 contains 18 residues.

Comments on this clone: Other DNA sequences in the same sample also yield this CDR3. J is TRBJ2-1 and V is TRBV4-3; 8 bases line up with TRBD2. Germline assignment: CDR1 LGHNA and CDR2 YSLEER. This CDR3 has 15 amino acids. Germline trimming cut 1 base from V and 4 bases from J; bases unmatched to any gene: 3. The DNA for the CDR3 is TGCGCCAGCAGCCAAGGTCTAGCGGGTTACAATGAGCAGTTCTTC. Amino acid sequence: CASSQGLAGYNEQFF.

V gene TRBV7-9 combines with J gene TRBJ2-3, with D hard to call. Germline CDR1 is SEHNR and CDR2 is FQNEAQ (reference sequence). The CDR3 length is 11 residues. V lost 3 bases and J 5 bases, leaving 3 bases between the germline ends. The CDR3 DNA is TGTGCCAGCAGCTTCGGAGATACGCAGTATTTT. Translating gives CASSFGDTQYF.

The rearrangement joins TRBV25-1 to TRBJ1-2; D is unclear. The CDR3 spans 16 residues. Per germline, CDR1 MGHDK and CDR2 SYGVNS. Trimming pared 4 bases from V and 5 bases from J, leaving 20 bases between. For the CDR3, the DNA is TGTGCCAGCAGTGCAATAGGACTCGGGTGGACTTATGGCTACACCTTC. Translated, it gives CASSAIGLGWTYGYTF.

The CDR3 bases are TGTGCCAGCAGCCCCGGGACAGGGGGGATCAATGAGCAGTTCTTC. Encoded protein: CASSPGTGGINEQFF. V and J are TRBV11-2 and TRBJ2-1; 11 bases are a match to TRBD1. This CDR3 has 15 amino acids. Trimming took 5 bases from V and 6 from J; bases not matched to a gene: 6. Germline V lookup: CDR1 SGHAT, CDR2 FQNNGV.

The CDR3 loop is CASSLERERTDTQYF. The DNA for the CDR3 is TGTGCCAGCAGTTTAGAGCGGGAACGCACAGATACGCAGTATTTT. The gene calls are TRBV27 and TRBJ2-3; 7 nucleotides agree with TRBD2. The CDR3 runs to 15 residues. Germline CDR1 MNHEY, CDR2 SMNVEV (reference sequence). V shed 2 bases, J shed 1 base, and the junction held 3 bases outside the gene matches.

The genes are TRBV6-5 and TRBJ1-2; D unclear. The CDR3 runs to 14 residues. Trimming stripped 6 bases from V and 4 bases from J, with 15 bases between. Germline CDR1 MNHEY, CDR2 SVGAGI. This chain's CDR3 is CASSPERRGYGYTF. The CDR3 DNA follows: TGTGCCAGCAGCCCGGAGCGCCGGGGCTATGGCTACACCTTC.

The genes are TRBV4-1 and TRBJ2-5, with 7 nucleotides matching TRBD2. Near its end, the DNA agrees better with TRBJ2-7, so the J call may be wrong. Per germline, CDR1 MGHRA and CDR2 YSYEKL. The CDR3 length is 16 residues. CDR3 coding DNA: TGCGCCAGCAGCCAAGAGGTGGCGGGGGAGCACTACGAGCAGTACTTC. Residues: CASSQEVAGEHYEQYF.

The CDR3 region has the DNA TGTGCCAGCAGCTTAGCAGGCGGGAACTCCTACGAGCAGTACTTC. Translating gives CASSLAGGNSYEQYF. This sequence joins TRBV7-9 and TRBJ2-7; the D gene is possibly TRBD2 (6 bases). In germline, CDR1 is SEHNR, CDR2 FQNEAQ (reference sequence). Trimming pared 0 bases from V and 0 bases from J, leaving 9 bases between. The CDR3 spans 15 residues.

A single count supports this clone. The CDR3 sequence is CASSVTGNYGYTF. The CDR3 nucleotides read TGTGCCAGCAGTGTAACAGGGAACTATGGCTACACCTTC. V and J are TRBV25-1 and TRBJ1-2; D might be TRBD1 (6 bases). This CDR3 region has 13 residues. Germline-derived CDR1 and CDR2 are MGHDK and SYGVNS. The germline V and J ends were trimmed by 4 bases and 2 bases, with 8 bases remaining between them.

The CDR3 reads CASSLPPGEVSMNTEAFF. CDR3 nucleotide sequence: TGTGCCAGCAGCTTACCCCCTGGTGAAGTCAGTATGAACACTGAAGCTTTCTTT. The genes are TRBV5-4 and TRBJ1-1, with unresolved D. Looked up from germline, CDR1 is SGHNT and CDR2 is YYREEE (reference sequence). The CDR3 is 18 residues long. V lost 2 bases, J lost 0 bases, and 20 bases lay in between.

This clone is labeled medium-sized. V usage is TRBV28 and J usage is TRBJ1-1; 10 nucleotides match TRBD1. The V gene end was trimmed by 2 bases and the J gene end by 0 bases; junction bases not matched to a gene: 3. The CDR3 contains 16 residues. CDR1 MDHEN and CDR2 SYDVKM come from the germline V gene. As DNA, the CDR3 is TGTGCCAGCAGTTTACTGGGGACAGGGGTGAACACTGAAGCTTTCTTT. This sequence encodes CASSLLGTGVNTEAFF.

V gene TRBV7-2 combines with J gene TRBJ2-5; D may be TRBD2 (5 bases). The V and J ends lost 5 bases and 1 base respectively, with 11 bases between them. The CDR3 is 14 residues long. The V gene's germline CDR1 is SGHTA and CDR2 FQGNSA. For the CDR3, the DNA is TGTGCCAGCAGCCCCGAACTAGGCCAAGAGACCCAGTACTTC. Its translation is CASSPELGQETQYF.

The chain uses TRBV27 and TRBJ2-1; the match to TRBD2 covers 9 bases. CDR3 length: 16 amino acids. Germline CDR1 MNHEY, CDR2 SMNVEV (reference sequence). With 5 bases clipped from V and 5 bases from J, the junction kept 10 bases outside the gene matches. Here the CDR3 DNA reads TGTGCCAGCAGTCTAGATCTAGCGGGAATCAACAATGAGCAGTTCTTC. Amino acid sequence: CASSLDLAGINNEQFF.